Presented here are 8 T cell receptor beta chains from one specimen sequenced in a study of OX40 agonist ivuxolimab in advanced cancers. Sequenced by immunoSEQ multiplex PCR; TCRdb stores in-frame clones only, minus some. The top ten clones hold roughly a fifth of a sample with 30,000 to 45,000 clones, more than 85% of them seen once. The sequences come from CD4+ or CD8+ T cells sorted from blood, collected in a trial of the OX40 agonist ivuxolimab. The source is an adult with an advanced solid tumor such as melanoma, head and neck, liver or kidney cancer.

The V gene is TRBV7-9, the J gene TRBJ1-1, with TRBD1 matching over 8 bases. J was trimmed by 0 bases and V by 4 bases; bases with no gene match: 4. The germline CDR1 and CDR2 sequences are SEHNR and FQNEAQ (reference sequence). This CDR3 spans 15 amino acids. The CDR3 DNA sequence: TGTGCCAGCAGCTACTACAGGGGGGTGAACACTGAAGCTTTCTTT. Amino acids: CASSYYRGVNTEAFF.

J is TRBJ2-3 and V is TRBV9, with D possibly TRBD2 on 6 matching bases. V lost 3 bases, J lost 4 bases, and 21 bases lay in between. The germline gives CDR1 SGDLS, CDR2 YYNGEE. The CDR3 is 17 amino acids. This CDR3 reads CASSGGGAALGADTQYF. DNA of the CDR3: TGTGCCAGCAGCGGGGGAGGAGCGGCCCTCGGGGCAGATACGCAGTATTTT.

As DNA, the CDR3 is TGTGCCAGCAGTTCCGGGACTAGCGGGGCCGAGCAGTACTTC. Its translation: CASSSGTSGAEQYF. The chain employs TRBV27 and TRBJ2-7; 13 bases map to TRBD2. CDR3 length: 14 residues. The V gene's germline CDR1 is MNHEY and CDR2 SMNVEV (reference sequence). V trimming: 4 bases; J trimming: 6 bases; junction bases outside the gene matches: 3.

The V and J genes are TRBV9 and TRBJ2-1; the D is unclear. The CDR3 length is 11 residues. CDR1 SGDLS and CDR2 YYNGEE come from the germline V gene. The V end was cut by 7 bases, the J end by 5 bases, with 7 bases between. CDR3 sequence reads: CASGSNNEQFF. The DNA of the CDR3 is TGTGCCAGCGGGTCAAACAATGAGCAGTTCTTC.

V usage is TRBV6-5 and J usage is TRBJ2-7; perhaps TRBD1 as D (5 bases). Trimming removed 3 bases at V and 0 bases at J, with 9 bases between. CDR3 length: 14 residues. CDR1 is MNHEY and CDR2 is SVGAGI in the germline V gene. This CDR3 is CASSYLDSSYEQYF. The CDR3 nucleotides read TGTGCCAGCAGTTATCTCGACAGCTCCTACGAGCAGTACTTC.

Of note for this clone: Other DNA sequences in this sample translate to the same CDR3. The chain couples TRBV5-1 to TRBJ1-5, with D hard to call. This CDR3 is 15 amino acids long. CDR1 and CDR2 from the germline V gene are SGHRS and YFSETQ. V lost 0 bases and J 0 bases, leaving 7 bases between the germline ends. The CDR3 nucleotides are TGCGCCAGCAGCTTGGCGGGAAATAGCAATCAGCCCCAGCATTTT. Translated: CASSLAGNSNQPQHF.

This chain connects TRBV4-3 to TRBJ2-1, with TRBD2 as a possible D gene (5 bases). The CDR3 is 15 residues long. In germline, CDR1 is LGHNA, CDR2 YSLEER. Trimming took off 1 base at V and 8 bases at J, with 15 bases between the two ends. CDR3 nucleotide sequence: TGCGCCAGCAGCCAAGTCGTGTACGGGGTAGATGAGCAGTTCTTC. Protein: CASSQVVYGVDEQFF.

This chain joins TRBV5-8 and TRBJ2-7; D call uncertain. V was cut by 5 bases and J by 2 bases, with 11 bases left in between. This CDR3 region has 13 residues. Germline CDR1 SGHTS, CDR2 YDEGEE. DNA of the CDR3: TGTGCCAGCAGTTCCATTTTCCCCTACGAGCAGTACTTC. It translates to CASSSIFPYEQYF.